The present TCR beta chain was sequenced within a study of PD-L1 blockade in urothelial cancer. This CDR3 region has 19 residues. Germline assignment: CDR1 SGHNT and CDR2 YYREEE (reference sequence). Unmatched junction bases numbered 12, after V lost 1 base and J lost 4 bases. Described time point: pretreatment peripheral blood. Only in-frame clones appear in the TCRdb table, and some are missing; sequencing was by immunoSEQ multiplex PCR. This sample has some 38,000 clones, with 85% found just once. The receptor was isolated from a man older than 75 with urothelial cancer. Sequenced material: PBMCs, taken around atezolizumab (anti-PD-L1) treatment. The chain couples TRBV5-4 to TRBJ2-6, with 9 bases matching TRBD2. In DNA, the CDR3 is TGTGCCAGCAGCTTGTTGGCGGGGGGGCGTACGTGGGGGGCCAACGTCCTGACTTTC. Amino acid sequence: CASSLLAGGRTWGANVLTF.